These T cell receptor beta chains were read from a single sample in a study of T cell repertoires in cytomegalovirus infection. TCRdb fed the reads into MiXCR, producing one record per CDR3 protein. Among some 180,000 distinct CDR3 sequences listed, 7.5% to 10% were seen once. Sequences were obtained from PBMCs. The origin of the receptors is a human donor in good health (CMV status not recorded). Some clones in this sample may be carry-over from other donors' samples. The CDR3 runs from the conserved cysteine through the conserved F or W. A D gene is named only where the DNA matches it firmly. The listing skips clone size in some rows; elsewhere it reads once, few, many or a size class.

d_call j_call v_call clone_size cdr3_nt cdr3_aa
TRBD2 TRBJ2-3 TRBV29-1 few TGCAGCGTTGAAGATTGGGGAACTAGCGGGGACGAAGATACGCAGTATTTT CSVEDWGTSGDEDTQYF
TRBD2 TRBJ2-6 TRBV7-8 many TGTGCCAGCAGCTTAGGGGTCGGGGGGGCCAGTGGGGCCAACGTCCTGACTTTC CASSLGVGGASGANVLTF
NA TRBJ2-3 TRBV11-2 many TGTGCCAGCACCCTAGACCGGCGGGGTCCCACAGATACGCAGTATTTT CASTLDRRGPTDTQYF
NA TRBJ2-1 TRBV6-2/TRBV6-3 NA TGTGCCAGCAGTTACGCGTCAGAGCAGTTCTTC CASSYASEQFF
TRBD2 TRBJ2-2 TRBV20-1 NA TGCAGTGCTCGGTCGACCGGGACTAGCGGGGGATTTCTGACCGGGGAGCTGTTTTTT CSARSTGTSGGFLTGELFF
NA TRBJ2-7 TRBV7-2 many TGTGCCAGCAGCTTTAGGGTGGTAGCCGCCAGAGGGGGAGAATCCTACGAGCAGTACTTC CASSFRVVAARGGESYEQYF
TRBD1 TRBJ1-2 TRBV19 many TGTGCCAGTATCACAAGAGGGGGACAGAGCTACTATGGCTACACCTTC CASITRGGQSYYGYTF
NA TRBJ1-2 TRBV19 many TGTGCCAGTAGTCTTAGGACTGAGAAGCGTAACTATGGCTACACCTTC CASSLRTEKRNYGYTF
NA TRBJ1-2 TRBV4-3 few TGCGCCAGCAGCCAAGATCAGGAATATGGCTACACCTTC CASSQDQEYGYTF
NA TRBJ2-7 TRBV7-3 many TGTGCCAGCAGCCTACAGGGCCGGAGCTACGAGCAGTACTTC CASSLQGRSYEQYF
NA TRBJ1-1 TRBV6-5 NA TGTGCCAGCAGTTACTCAGGACTGGGGCTGCCTGAAGCTTTCTTT CASSYSGLGLPEAFF
NA TRBJ1-5 TRBV20-1 NA TGCAGTGCTAGAGCCGTAACGAGTAGCAATCAGCCCCAGCATTTT CSARAVTSSNQPQHF
NA TRBJ2-1 TRBV25-1 few TGTGCCAGCAGTGAAATAGGGTCTTTAGCATACAATGAGCAGTTCTTC CASSEIGSLAYNEQFF
TRBD1 TRBJ2-1 TRBV6-2/TRBV6-3 many TGTGCCAGCAATACAGGGGCGGGCGATGAGCAGTTCTTC CASNTGAGDEQFF